This T cell receptor (beta chain) was recovered during a study of a mutant IDH1 vaccine in newly diagnosed glioma (dated by TCRdb to the early 2020s). Study-level background: In the chemotherapy-containing groups, vaccination started alongside temozolomide cycles, whereas in patients who had radiotherapy alone it started 4-6 weeks after radiotherapy. Peripheral blood was collected at six visits: V03 (baseline), V05, V07, V10, V12 and V13. Of the 30 to 35 patients who were treated, 62.5% were male and around 40% were female, and the mean age was roughly 40 years. Visit V12 was the week-35 safety follow-up and visit V13 was the week-47 end of study. Before enrollment, patients had received standard therapy of radiotherapy alone, temozolomide alone, or radiochemotherapy with temozolomide; most received the combination. Longitudinal TCRB deep sequencing was performed for roughly 27 treated patients wherever samples were available for exploratory analyses. Summary of the overall study and its limitations: Immune responses induced by the vaccine were seen in around 93% of patients across multiple MHC alleles. Availability determined which PBMC samples were chosen for TCRB deep sequencing. Changes in the top peripheral T cell clonotypes picked up by TCRB sequencing did not appear to be linked to pseudoprogression. It was noted by the authors that analyses of patient blood samples could not be reproduced owing to sample limitations.

Turning to this clone: Its antigen specificity is not known. No clone much larger than this one lies a single base away; base qualities are absent.

Taken with the paper, the label for time point translates to: week 35, safety follow-up. Every vaccine dose consisted of 300 ug of a 20-mer mutant IDH1 peptide in Montanide, administered subcutaneously together with topical imiquimod. Eight vaccinations were administered to patients in weeks 1, 3, 5, 7, 11, 15, 19 and 23, corresponding to visits V03 through V10. The donors had newly diagnosed IDH1-mutant astrocytomas of WHO grade 3 or 4 that showed loss of nuclear ATRX. The samples were drawn from NOA16, a multicentre, single-arm, open-label phase I trial in Germany that tested a mutant IDH1 peptide vaccine in humans for the first time. The DNeasy Blood and Tissue Kit was used to extract genomic DNA from EDTA blood for TCRB sequencing. The library was produced with the immunoSEQ multiplex PCR assay. Rearranged TCR beta chain sequences were amplified using the hsTCRB Kit according to the manufacturer's protocol. An Illumina MiSeq was used to sequence the TCRB libraries. The authors' analysis ran thus. Demultiplexing, trimming and gene mapping were performed with the kit vendor's proprietary platform. The source is immuneACCESS, and TCRdb retained only in-frame sequences with V and J called. Part of the clones is not carried over; for the studies checked, unresolved V genes explain less than half of this, and the remainder is unexplained. V, J and clone size reflect that table, while D and trimming were determined from the DNA. In all, the sample holds over 35,000 clones, and roughly four fifths of those were seen once. The ten largest clones take up 5.1% of the sample.

The sequence derives from a woman aged 45 to 65 with glioma. This specimen consisted of PBMCs, obtained from a glioma patient whose treatment included an IDH1 peptide vaccine.

CDR3 loop: CASSTGQAEQFF. The DNA sequence reads TGTGCCAGCAGTACTGGACAGGCAGAGCAGTTCTTC. In this chain, TRBV6-1 is recombined with TRBJ2-1, with 7 bases in between that match TRBD1. Including the terminal cysteine and phenylalanine, the CDR3 comprises 12 residues. The DNA shown is the 36-base CDR3, in frame from base 1. Looking up the germline V gene yields CDR1 MNHNS and CDR2 SASEGT. At the junction V is shortened by 5 bases and J by 10 bases; bases outside the gene matches: 5.